This T cell receptor (beta chain) appears in the sequencing data of a study of neoadjuvant anti-PD-1 for oral cavity cancer. For the study at large: Patients mostly received three to four biweekly nivolumab doses at 3 mg/kg before surgery.

Noted time point: after neoadjuvant nivolumab, at surgical resection. Stage II-IVA oral cavity squamous cell carcinoma was new and untreated by systemic or radiation therapy. Repertoires were generated with immunoSEQ multiplex PCR, while TCRdb's copy carries only in-frame clones and drops some. Among roughly 68,000 clones listed, 86% were seen once. Notes on this clone: The same CDR3 can be traced to other DNA sequences in this sample.

This receptor was taken from a person aged 35-80 years with oral cavity squamous cell carcinoma. Sequenced here: PBMCs, sampled after nivolumab (anti-PD-1) treatment.

In DNA, the CDR3 is TGTGCCAGCAGCTTCCACCTAGCGGGAGGGGATACGCAGTATTTT. Amino acids: CASSFHLAGGDTQYF. V is TRBV13 and J is TRBJ2-3; the match to TRBD2 covers 12 bases. The CDR3 length is 15 residues. Germline V gene lookup returns CDR1 PRHDT and CDR2 FYEKMQ (reference sequence). V gave up 3 bases and J gave up 6 bases; unmatched junction bases: 4.